This is a list of T cell receptor beta chains from one sample in a study of Graves' ophthalmopathy and Graves' hyperthyroidism. TCRdb ran MiXCR on the multiplex PCR reads and lists one entry per CDR3 protein. The repertoire holds fewer than 400,000 distinct CDR3 sequences, with about a sixth as singletons. The sequenced sample consisted of peripheral blood. The receptors stem from a woman between 18 and 29 years old with Graves' ophthalmopathy. Each CDR3 is given with its conserved first and last residue. The order of the fields is D gene, J gene, clone size, V gene, CDR3 DNA, CDR3 protein. The D gene is left open where the match is weak. Clone size appears in some rows only: once, few, many, or a class for an expanded clone.

D gene: .
J gene: TRBJ2-2
clone size: many
V gene: TRBV7-3
CDR3 DNA: TGTGCCAGCAGCCCTCTGGTGAACACCGGGGAGCTGTTTTTT
CDR3 protein: CASSPLVNTGELFF

D gene: .
J gene: TRBJ1-1
clone size: many
V gene: TRBV29-1
CDR3 DNA: TGCAGCGTTGAAACAGGCACGGGTGCTTTCTTT
CDR3 protein: CSVETGTGAFF

D gene: TRBD1
J gene: TRBJ1-3
clone size: .
V gene: TRBV6-2/TRBV6-3
CDR3 DNA: TGTGCCAGCAGTTACTCTTCCAGGGGGCAGAGGTCTGGAAACACCATATATTTT
CDR3 protein: CASSYSSRGQRSGNTIYF

D gene: TRBD1
J gene: TRBJ2-7
clone size: .
V gene: TRBV30
CDR3 DNA: TGTGCCTGGAGAGGACAGGGGGTCCACGAGCAGTACTTC
CDR3 protein: CAWRGQGVHEQYF

D gene: .
J gene: TRBJ1-2
clone size: many
V gene: TRBV7-2
CDR3 DNA: TGTGCCAGCAGCTTGGCGGGCCTTGGCTACACCTTC
CDR3 protein: CASSLAGLGYTF

D gene: .
J gene: TRBJ1-5
clone size: many
V gene: TRBV18
CDR3 DNA: TGTGCCAGCTCTCCAGGGGCCGGCGCGTATCAGCCCCAGCATTTT
CDR3 protein: CASSPGAGAYQPQHF

D gene: .
J gene: TRBJ2-7
clone size: many
V gene: TRBV12-3/TRBV12-4
CDR3 DNA: TGTGCCAGCAGGCCATTGTCGGGGAACGAGCAGTACTTC
CDR3 protein: CASRPLSGNEQYF

D gene: TRBD1
J gene: TRBJ1-4
clone size: many
V gene: TRBV6-2/TRBV6-3
CDR3 DNA: TGTGCCACCTCCCGACAGGGTACAGCGGCTGAAAAACTGTTTTTT
CDR3 protein: CATSRQGTAAEKLFF

D gene: .
J gene: TRBJ1-2
clone size: many
V gene: TRBV20-1
CDR3 DNA: TGCAGTGCTAGCTCGGGGAGTGGGGGCTACACCTTC
CDR3 protein: CSASSGSGGYTF

D gene: .
J gene: TRBJ2-7
clone size: many
V gene: TRBV25-1
CDR3 DNA: TGTGCCAGCAGCCCGACGGCAGCCGGAAACGAGCAGTACTTC
CDR3 protein: CASSPTAAGNEQYF

D gene: TRBD1
J gene: TRBJ2-5
clone size: many
V gene: TRBV7-2
CDR3 DNA: TGTGCCAGCAGCTCGGACAGGGGGGTAGAGACCCAGTACTTC
CDR3 protein: CASSSDRGVETQYF

D gene: TRBD2
J gene: TRBJ2-7
clone size: many
V gene: TRBV28
CDR3 DNA: TGTGCCAGCAGTTTAGGGGGACTAGCGAAGGGCAAGCAGTACTTC
CDR3 protein: CASSLGGLAKGKQYF

D gene: .
J gene: TRBJ1-3
clone size: many
V gene: TRBV29-1
CDR3 DNA: TGCAGCGTCGTGGGACAACTCTCTGGAAACACCATATATTTT
CDR3 protein: CSVVGQLSGNTIYF

D gene: TRBD1
J gene: TRBJ1-2
clone size: .
V gene: TRBV7-2
CDR3 DNA: TGTGCCAGCAGCTTAAACAGGGGAGAAGGCTACACCTTC
CDR3 protein: CASSLNRGEGYTF

D gene: TRBD1
J gene: TRBJ2-7
clone size: many
V gene: TRBV19
CDR3 DNA: TGTGCCAGTAGTACTATAGGGACAGGGGCCTACGAGCAGTACTTC
CDR3 protein: CASSTIGTGAYEQYF

D gene: .
J gene: TRBJ2-2
clone size: many
V gene: TRBV28
CDR3 DNA: TGTGCCAGCCCAGACAGGAACACCGGGGAGCTGTTTTTT
CDR3 protein: CASPDRNTGELFF

D gene: TRBD2
J gene: TRBJ2-4
clone size: many
V gene: TRBV6-2/TRBV6-3
CDR3 DNA: TGTGCCAGCATCGAAGCGGGAGGGGGTAAAAAAAACATTCAGTACTTC
CDR3 protein: CASIEAGGGKKNIQYF

D gene: .
J gene: TRBJ1-6
clone size: many
V gene: TRBV6-2/TRBV6-3
CDR3 DNA: TGTGCCAGCAGTTACCTACCGACAACCTCCTATAATTCACCCCTCCACTTT
CDR3 protein: CASSYLPTTSYNSPLHF

D gene: .
J gene: TRBJ1-2
clone size: few
V gene: TRBV28
CDR3 DNA: TGTGCCAGTAACGAGCAGAGGAATGGCTACACCTTC
CDR3 protein: CASNEQRNGYTF

D gene: .
J gene: TRBJ2-7
clone size: .
V gene: TRBV29-1
CDR3 DNA: TGCAGCGTTGGAGACGGGCTCGAATGGGAGCAGTACTTC
CDR3 protein: CSVGDGLEWEQYF

D gene: .
J gene: TRBJ2-5
clone size: many
V gene: TRBV11-2
CDR3 DNA: TGTGCCAGCAGCCGCCAAGAGACCCAGTACTTC
CDR3 protein: CASSRQETQYF

D gene: .
J gene: TRBJ1-1
clone size: many
V gene: TRBV4-3
CDR3 DNA: TGCGCCAGCAGCCAGCTAACAGGTATGAACACTGAAGCTTTCTTT
CDR3 protein: CASSQLTGMNTEAFF

D gene: TRBD1
J gene: TRBJ1-6
clone size: .
V gene: TRBV12-3/TRBV12-4
CDR3 DNA: TGTGCCAGCAGACAGGGGGGGAGCTCCTATAATTCACCCCTCCACTTT
CDR3 protein: CASRQGGSSYNSPLHF